The 4 T cell receptor beta chains below all came from one sample that was sequenced in a study of shared clonotypes between healthy human individuals. This table comes from immunoSEQ multiplex PCR, and its TCRdb copy is limited to in-frame clones, with some not included. In the table there are about 2 million clones, less than 95% of which are singletons. Naive CD8 cells comprised CD45RO-negative, CCR7-positively selected cells, excluding terminally differentiated effector memory CD45RA+ cells. Sample: naive CD8+ T cells sorted from blood. The receptor source for this set is a man aged 18 to 35 in good health.

The J gene is TRBJ1-3, the V gene TRBV25-1, with D possibly matching TRBD1 (5 bases). The CDR3 spans 16 residues. V gave up 2 bases and J gave up 0 bases, with 11 bases separating them. CDR1 and CDR2 from the germline V gene are MGHDK and SYGVNS. This CDR3 reads CASSEGGGGSGNTIYF. The CDR3 DNA follows: TGTGCCAGCAGTGAAGGGGGTGGGGGCTCTGGAAACACCATATATTTT. The entire variable domain, with the rest obtained from reference TRBV25-1 and TRBJ1-3, is as follows: EADIYQTPRYLVIGTGKKITLECSQTMGHDKMYWYQQDPGMELHLIHYSYGVNSTEKGDLSSESTVSRIRTEHFPLTLESARPSHTSQYLCASSEGGGGSGNTIYFGEGSWLTVV.

This rearrangement joins TRBV9 to TRBJ2-1, with D possibly matching TRBD2 (5 bases). Between the trimmed V and J ends, which lost 0 bases and 4 bases, there was a span of 8 bases. The germline gives CDR1 SGDLS, CDR2 YYNGEE. The length of the CDR3 is 14 residues. The CDR3 DNA reads as TGTGCCAGCAGCGTAGACGGGAAATACAATGAGCAGTTCTTC. Translated, it gives CASSVDGKYNEQFF. Full variable domain (missing parts from reference TRBV9 and TRBJ2-1): DSGVTQTPKHLITATGQRVTLRCSPRSGDLSVYWYQQSLDQGLQFLIQYYNGEERAKGNILERFSAQQFPDLHSELNLSSLELGDSALYFCASSVDGKYNEQFFGPGTRLTVL.

This chain connects TRBV7-9 to TRBJ2-3; D ambiguous. V shed 6 bases and J shed 6 bases, with 10 bases lying between them. This CDR3 comprises 12 residues. Germline V gives CDR1 SEHNR, CDR2 FQNEAQ (reference sequence). CDR3 amino acids: CASRSTWDTQYF. The CDR3 bases are TGTGCCAGCAGGTCCACTTGGGATACGCAGTATTTT.

Of note for this clone: An end of the junction differs from the germline gene, which may be a read error. In DNA form, the CDR3 reads TGTGCCAGCAGTTTAGAGATTCGGACAGCTCCATCCTACGAGCAGTACTTC. The encoded protein is CASSLEIRTAPSYEQYF. The chain has TRBV7-6 and TRBJ2-7; D is possibly TRBD1 (6 bases). CDR1 and CDR2 from the germline V gene are SGHVS and FNYEAQ. The CDR3 is 17 residues long. The whole variable domain, remainder taken from reference TRBV7-6 and TRBJ2-7, is GAGVSQSPRYKVTKRGQDVALRCDPISGHVSLYWYRQALGQGPEFLTYFNYEAQQDKSGLPNDRFSAERPEGSISTLTIQRTEQRDSAMYRCASSLEIRTAPSYEQYFGPGTRLTVT.